Presented here are 9 T cell receptor beta chains from one specimen sequenced in a study of CD8+ T cells in alopecia areata (dated by TCRdb to between 2018 and 2020). Peripheral blood and lesional scalp punch biopsies were obtained from patients with alopecia areata. The method was the immunoSEQ multiplex PCR assay. To provide template for TCR sequencing, every sample had RNA extracted and reverse transcribed into cDNA. The source is immuneACCESS, and TCRdb retained only in-frame sequences with V and J called. Part of the clones is not carried over; for the studies checked, unresolved V genes explain less than half of this, and the remainder is unexplained. A total of 12,000 or so clones appear in this sample, around 60% of them only once. The top ten clones comprise about 14% of the sample. The sample taken for sequencing was skin. Receptor source: a human donor with alopecia areata.

The chain combines TRBV15 with TRBJ2-5, with D hard to call. V was shortened by 2 bases and J by 1 base, with 5 bases between the two germline ends. CDR3 size: 13 residues. The germline V gene has CDR1 LNHNV and CDR2 YYDKDF (reference sequence). The CDR3 nucleotides read TGTGCCACCAGCAGACAGTTCCAAGAGACCCAGTACTTC. It is translated as CATSRQFQETQYF.

The CDR3 nucleotides are TGCGCCAGCAGCTTGACCGGGACCAGGAGGGAAAAACTGTTTTTT. Translation: CASSLTGTRREKLFF. V is TRBV5-1 and J is TRBJ1-4; maybe TRBD1 (5 bases). The CDR3 has 15 residues. The germline V gene encodes CDR1 SGHRS and CDR2 YFSETQ. V lost 1 base and J lost 8, with 15 bases in between.

The rearrangement links TRBV29-1 to TRBJ2-4; D is unresolved. Germline CDR1 SQVTM, CDR2 ANQGSEA. Between the trimmed V and J ends, which lost 3 bases and 9 bases, there was a span of 12 bases. CDR3 length: 12 amino acids. In DNA, the CDR3 is TGCAGCGTTGATCTGTCCTTCGGCATTCAGTACTTC. It encodes CSVDLSFGIQYF.

The CDR3 reads CASSLVGSSDEQFF. The CDR3 nucleotides read TGTGCCAGCAGCTTAGTTGGTAGCTCGGATGAGCAGTTCTTC. V is TRBV7-2 and J is TRBJ2-1; D is uncertain. CDR1 and CDR2 from the germline V gene are SGHTA and FQGNSA. There are 14 residues in the CDR3. V lost 1 base, J lost 8 bases, and 12 bases lay in between.

V gene TRBV19 combines with J gene TRBJ1-6; D unclear. The CDR3 covers 14 residues. Trimming took off 8 bases at V and 3 bases at J, with 11 bases between the two ends. CDR1 and CDR2 from the germline V gene are LNHDA and SQIVND (reference sequence). This CDR3 reads CASGIGHYNSPLHF. DNA for the CDR3: TGTGCCAGTGGAATAGGTCACTATAATTCACCCCTCCACTTT.

This sequence joins TRBV6-5 and TRBJ1-1; D uncertain. Germline CDR1 is MNHEY and CDR2 is SVGAGI. The V end was cut by 3 bases, the J end by 1 base, with 6 bases between. The CDR3 has 13 residues. CDR3 coding DNA: TGTGCCAGCAGTTATTGGGCGAACACTGAAGCTTTCTTT. It encodes CASSYWANTEAFF.

The chain has TRBV28 and TRBJ2-1; TRBD1 matches at 8 bases. The CDR3 has 15 amino acids. V gave up 6 bases and J gave up 4 bases; unmatched junction bases: 8. Germline V gene data show CDR1 as MDHEN and CDR2 as SYDVKM. The CDR3 spells CASSRGTGFYNEQFF. CDR3 coding DNA: TGTGCCAGCAGCCGCGGGACAGGCTTTTACAATGAGCAGTTCTTC. Together with reference TRBV28 and TRBJ2-1, the CDR3 gives the full variable domain: DVKVTQSSRYLVKRTGEKVFLECVQDMDHENMFWYRQDPGLGLRLIYFSYDVKMKEKGDIPEGYSVSREKKERFSLILESASTNQTSMYLCASSRGTGFYNEQFFGPGTRLTVL.

By its share, this clone is medium-sized. This sequence joins TRBV7-9 and TRBJ2-7; D remains ambiguous. This CDR3 has 11 amino acids. The V and J ends lost 2 bases and 6 bases respectively, with 5 bases between them. The germline gives CDR1 SEHNR, CDR2 FQNEAQ (reference sequence). The CDR3 region is CASSLSREQYF. In DNA, the CDR3 is TGTGCCAGCAGCTTAAGTCGCGAGCAGTACTTC.

The sample holds a few counts of this clone. J is TRBJ2-4 and V is TRBV18; D is unclear. This CDR3 is built from 16 residues. Germline CDR1 and CDR2: KGHSH and LQKENI. Trimming pared 0 bases from V and 0 bases from J, leaving 9 bases between. The CDR3 DNA is TGTGCCAGCTCACCACCCAAGGACCTAGCCAAAAACATTCAGTACTTC. Its protein is CASSPPKDLAKNIQYF.